This entry is about one T cell receptor (beta chain). Its specificity is unknown. The entry originates in a study of early T cells in non-severe SARS-CoV-2 infection. Using its own MiXCR run on the 5' RACE reads, TCRdb lists one record per CDR3 protein. The data hold about 80,000 distinct CDR3 sequences, with about 16% observed a single time. Notes on the study in general: Using VDJdb, the matching emphasized anti-spike CD8 responses while missing private and CD4 specificities.

The length of the CDR3 is 15 residues. V was shortened by 4 bases and J by 6 bases, with 15 bases between the two germline ends. Germline V gives CDR1 SNHLY, CDR2 FYNNEI. The chain uses TRBV2 and TRBJ2-2; D is ambiguous. The material sequenced was whole blood. The origin of this receptor is an adult who was a healthcare worker with PCR-confirmed SARS-CoV-2 infection or an uninfected control (not recorded which). The CDR3 coding sequence is TGTGCCAGCAGTGGGGCCGGTCGTAGCTCCGGGGAGCTGTTTTTT. As protein: CASSGAGRSSGELFF.